Below, 32 T cell receptor beta chains from the same sample are listed, as sequenced in a study of cytomegalovirus exposure and HLA in healthy donors. With 60 Vbeta and 13 Jbeta primers, the PCR was carried out. The data were produced by immunoSEQ multiplex PCR, yet TCRdb's version contains in-frame clones alone and is incomplete. The sample yields about 120,000 clones, over 15% seen once. Sample: PBMCs. These receptor sequences come from a woman aged 18-29 years in good health and CMV-seronegative.

This clone appeared a few times. The chain combines TRBV28 with TRBJ1-1; TRBD1 matches 8 bases. The V gene's germline CDR1 is MDHEN and CDR2 SYDVKM. V lost 5 bases and J lost 1; bases outside the gene matches: 3. This CDR3 has 14 amino acids. The CDR3 bases are TGTGCCAGCAGTCAGGACAGGGAGAACACTGAAGCTTTCTTT. Translation: CASSQDRENTEAFF.

This clone has more than one count but fewer than ten. V is TRBV12-5 and J is TRBJ2-7; no clear D. V was trimmed by 5 bases and J by 5 bases, leaving 13 bases between them. The germline CDR1 and CDR2 sequences are LGHNT and FRNRAP. The CDR3 loop spans 13 amino acids. The CDR3 DNA follows: TGTGCTAGTGGTATGGGCCCCCTAGACGAGCAGTACTTC. It encodes CASGMGPLDEQYF.

V gene TRBV7-2 combines with J gene TRBJ1-2; 8 bases line up with TRBD1. The trim removed 1 base at V and 2 bases at J, leaving 9 bases unmatched. CDR1 SGHTA and CDR2 FQGNSA come from the germline V gene. The CDR3 consists of 17 residues. The CDR3 DNA follows: TGTGCCAGCAGCTTAGAAGCGAGTGGACAGGGCAACTATGGCTACACCTTC. It encodes CASSLEASGQGNYGYTF.

The J gene is TRBJ1-1, the V gene TRBV20-1, with D unresolved. V lost 6 bases, J lost 5 bases, and 10 bases lay in between. Per the germline V gene, CDR1 is DFQATT and CDR2 is SNEGSKA (reference sequence). The CDR3 is 11 residues long. CDR3 region: CSASGGTEAFF. The CDR3 nucleotides read TGCAGTGCCTCGGGTGGAACTGAAGCTTTCTTT.

The chain is built from TRBV30 and TRBJ2-2; 8 bases are shared with TRBD2. After removal of 8 bases from V and 3 bases from J, the junction contained 8 bases not matched to a gene. Germline-derived CDR1 and CDR2 are GTSNPN and SVGIG (reference sequence). This CDR3 has 14 residues. CDR3 residues: CATDQREYTGELFF. CDR3 bases: TGTGCCACAGACCAGCGGGAGTACACCGGGGAGCTGTTTTTT.

The DNA for the CDR3 is TGTGCCAGCAGCGAGCGGGGGGTGGAAGGCTACACCTTC. Translated: CASSERGVEGYTF. This chain links TRBV7-9 with TRBJ1-2; maybe TRBD1 (5 bases). Germline CDR1 is SEHNR and CDR2 is FQNEAQ (reference sequence). Trimming pared 5 bases from V and 8 bases from J, leaving 15 bases between. This CDR3 comprises 13 residues.

The chain combines TRBV27 with TRBJ1-6; D not resolved. Trimming shortened V by 4 bases and J by 0 bases, and 19 bases separated the two germline ends. CDR3 size: 19 residues. CDR1 is MNHEY and CDR2 is SMNVEV in the germline V gene (reference sequence). The chain's CDR3 is CASSSITLAGSSYNSPLHF. CDR3 DNA sequence: TGTGCCAGCAGTTCCATCACCCTCGCAGGAAGCTCCTATAATTCACCCCTCCACTTT.

The table lists this clone with a few counts. The chain links TRBV10-2 to TRBJ2-7; 10 bases align to TRBD2. CDR3 length equals 13 residues. The germline V gene has CDR1 WSHSY and CDR2 SAAADI. V shed 10 bases and J 0 bases; nucleotides not matched to a gene: 3. The CDR3 loop reads CAISSGGSYEQYF. CDR3 in DNA: TGCGCCATTTCTAGCGGGGGCTCCTACGAGCAGTACTTC.

V usage is TRBV5-7 and J usage is TRBJ2-1; D unclear. TRBV5-7 is marked as an open reading frame, function uncertain. This CDR3 is 15 amino acids long. Deletions cut 5 bases from V and 10 bases from J, with 22 bases between. CDR3 loop: CASSYAPYPPVEQFF. The CDR3 coding sequence is TGTGCCAGCAGTTATGCTCCCTACCCACCGGTGGAGCAGTTCTTC.

This clone was counted between two and nine times. The rearrangement links TRBV11-3 to TRBJ2-2; TRBD1 aligns across 11 bases. Germline lookup yields CDR1 SGHNT and CDR2 YENEEA. After removal of 5 bases from V and 4 bases from J, the junction contained 6 bases not matched to a gene. CDR3 length equals 16 residues. The CDR3 sequence is CASSLSGTGGTGELFF. CDR3 nucleotides: TGTGCCAGCAGCCTTAGTGGGACAGGGGGCACCGGGGAGCTGTTTTTT.

The chain couples TRBV27 to TRBJ2-4; D possibly corresponds to TRBD2 (5 bases). V gave up 2 bases and J gave up 0 bases, with 11 bases separating them. Germline CDR1 and CDR2: MNHEY and SMNVEV (reference sequence). The CDR3 sequence is 16 residues long. The CDR3 DNA sequence: TGTGCCAGCAGTTTAACCCCAGGACTAGCCAAAAACATTCAGTACTTC. Amino acids: CASSLTPGLAKNIQYF.

V usage is TRBV7-9 and J usage is TRBJ2-1; D gene uncertain. The CDR3 has 14 amino acids. Deletions cut 11 bases from V and 1 base from J, with 15 bases between. Per the germline V gene, CDR1 is SEHNR and CDR2 is FQNEAQ (reference sequence). This chain's CDR3 is CAGTPVESYNEQFF. The CDR3 DNA sequence: TGTGCCGGCACCCCTGTGGAGTCCTACAATGAGCAGTTCTTC.

This clone occurred a few times. The chain is built from TRBV13 and TRBJ2-1, with 9 bases lining up with TRBD2. This CDR3 is 15 amino acids long. Germline V CDR1 and CDR2: PRHDT, FYEKMQ (reference sequence). Trimming took 5 bases from V and 7 from J; bases not matched to a gene: 9. CDR3 protein: CASSPTELAGNEQFF. As DNA, the CDR3 is TGTGCCAGCAGCCCCACCGAGCTAGCGGGGAATGAGCAGTTCTTC.

This chain connects TRBV5-4 to TRBJ2-1; TRBD2 aligns across 9 bases. Germline V gene lookup returns CDR1 SGHNT and CDR2 YYREEE (reference sequence). J lost 2 bases, V lost 3 bases, and 6 bases had no gene match. This CDR3 contains 16 residues. The CDR3, as DNA: TGTGCCAGCAGCTGTTGCGGGGGGGAGACCTACAATGAGCAGTTCTTC. Protein product: CASSCCGGETYNEQFF.

This clone was seen only once. This sequence joins TRBV11-2 and TRBJ2-7; tentative D call: TRBD2 (5 bases). The V and J ends lost 3 bases and 2 bases respectively, with 14 bases between them. The CDR3 sequence is 15 residues long. Looked up from germline, CDR1 is SGHAT and CDR2 is FQNNGV. The CDR3 region has the DNA TGTGCCAGCAGCTTTCTAGCTGTGGCTCCCTACGAGCAGTACTTC. The encoded protein is CASSFLAVAPYEQYF.

This clone was counted only a few times. V and J are TRBV10-3 and TRBJ2-7; a weak D match, TRBD2 (6 bases). CDR3 size: 13 residues. Germline loops: CDR1 ENHRY, CDR2 SYGVKD. The V end lost 3 bases, the J end lost 5 bases, and 11 bases lay between the germline ends. The CDR3 sequence is CAISETSRDEQYF. CDR3 nucleotides: TGTGCCATCAGTGAAACTAGCAGGGACGAGCAGTACTTC.

This chain joins TRBV9 and TRBJ2-2; D gene uncertain. The ends were cut back, 0 bases at V and 4 bases at J, with 7 bases in the middle. This CDR3 contains 14 residues. The germline V gene has CDR1 SGDLS and CDR2 YYNGEE. The CDR3, as DNA: TGTGCCAGCAGCGTAGGACGGGTCACCGGGGAGCTGTTTTTT. Its translation: CASSVGRVTGELFF.

The DNA for the CDR3 is TGTGCCACCAGCAGAGTGGACAGGGCCGGAAACACCATATATTTT. Protein: CATSRVDRAGNTIYF. V is TRBV15 and J is TRBJ1-3; 8 bases are shared with TRBD1. This CDR3 has 15 amino acids. Germline V lookup: CDR1 LNHNV, CDR2 YYDKDF (reference sequence). The trim removed 1 base at V and 4 bases at J, leaving 3 bases unmatched.

CDR3 DNA: TGTGCCAGCTGCCGCGGGGGACCTGGAAACACCATATATTTT. The encoded protein is CASCRGGPGNTIYF. This sequence joins TRBV28 and TRBJ1-3, with a weak D call TRBD1 (5 bases). The CDR3 has 14 residues. The germline V gene has CDR1 MDHEN and CDR2 SYDVKM. Between the trimmed V and J ends, which lost 8 bases and 2 bases, there was a span of 13 bases.

The V and J genes are TRBV9 and TRBJ2-2, with TRBD2 matching 11 bases. CDR1 is SGDLS and CDR2 is YYNGEE in the germline V gene. CDR3 length equals 16 residues. Trimming removed 4 bases from V and 6 bases from J; junction bases left unmatched: 8. The CDR3 nucleotides are TGTGCCAGCAGCTCACTAGCGGGAGTTATCGCCGGGGAGCTGTTTTTT. Its translation is CASSSLAGVIAGELFF.

This clone was counted only a few times. This chain joins TRBV28 and TRBJ2-1, with 14 bases identical to TRBD2. The CDR3 spans 14 residues. Germline V gives CDR1 MDHEN, CDR2 SYDVKM. The V segment lost 6 bases and the J segment 15 bases; nucleotides outside the gene matches: 10. CDR3 sequence reads: CASSPGLAGAFPFF. CDR3 nucleotide sequence: TGTGCCAGCAGCCCGGGACTAGCGGGAGCTTTTCCGTTCTTC.

The V and J genes are TRBV7-3 and TRBJ2-3; TRBD2 matches 9 bases. Trimming cost V 5 bases and J 6 bases; bases outside gene matches: 9. Germline CDR1 is SGHTA and CDR2 is FQGTGA. The CDR3 sequence is 15 residues long. CDR3 sequence: CASSLSGSRRDTQYF. In nucleotides, the CDR3 is TGTGCCAGCAGCCTTAGCGGGAGTAGGAGGGATACGCAGTATTTT.

The V call is TRBV7-3, the J call TRBJ2-3; TRBD2 matches 11 bases. The CDR3 consists of 14 residues. J was trimmed by 6 bases and V by 4 bases; bases with no gene match: 3. From germline, CDR1 is SGHTA and CDR2 FQGTGA. CDR3 protein: CASSSSSGRDTQYF. The DNA of the CDR3 is TGTGCCAGCAGCTCCTCTAGCGGGAGGGATACGCAGTATTTT.

This clone was found a few times. V is TRBV19 and J is TRBJ1-1; D is uncertain. Germline lookup yields CDR1 LNHDA and CDR2 SQIVND (reference sequence). CDR3 size: 13 residues. Trimming shortened V by 6 bases and J by 5 bases, and 13 bases separated the two germline ends. CDR3 loop: CASSTPGETEAFF. In DNA form, the CDR3 reads TGTGCCAGTAGCACCCCCGGAGAGACTGAAGCTTTCTTT.

The rearrangement joins TRBV28 to TRBJ1-4; 7 bases line up with TRBD1. V shed 6 bases and J 5 bases; nucleotides not matched to a gene: 3. This CDR3 region has 13 residues. CDR1 is MDHEN and CDR2 is SYDVKM in the germline V gene. DNA of the CDR3: TGTGCCAGCAGACTGGACAGGAATGAAAAACTGTTTTTT. This encodes CASRLDRNEKLFF.

The V and J genes are TRBV28 and TRBJ1-5, with TRBD1 identical over 7 bases. CDR3 length: 14 amino acids. V was clipped by 6 bases and J by 6 bases; unmatched bases: 8. Germline CDR1 is MDHEN and CDR2 is SYDVKM. Here the CDR3 DNA reads TGTGCCAGCAGGTCAACAGGGGCAGGTCAGCCCCAGCATTTT. This encodes CASRSTGAGQPQHF.

This clone was found a few times. The chain joins TRBV4-2 to TRBJ2-7, with 12 nucleotides matching TRBD2. CDR1 is LGHNA, CDR2 YNFKEQ, per germline. The CDR3 has 19 residues. Unmatched junction bases numbered 11, after V lost 0 bases and J lost 2 bases. The CDR3 nucleotides read TGTGCCAGCAGCCAAGACCAGACTAGCGGGAGCGCGGTTACCTACGAGCAGTACTTC. Translating it yields CASSQDQTSGSAVTYEQYF.

The chain uses TRBV5-1 and TRBJ2-7; 9 nucleotides line up with TRBD2. The CDR3 loop spans 16 amino acids. Germline V CDR1 and CDR2: SGHRS, YFSETQ. The junction had 4 bases not matched to a gene; V was cut back by 0 bases and J by 0 bases. The CDR3 DNA sequence: TGCGCCAGCAGCTTGGGGGGTAGCGGGAGCTCCTACGAGCAGTACTTC. As protein: CASSLGGSGSSYEQYF. The full variable domain, rest sourced from reference TRBV5-1 and TRBJ2-7, is KAGVTQTPRYLIKTRGQQVTLSCSPISGHRSVSWYQQTPGQGLQFLFEYFSETQRNKGNFPGRFSGRQFSNSRSEMNVSTLELGDSALYLCASSLGGSGSSYEQYFGPGTRLTVT.

V gene TRBV5-6 combines with J gene TRBJ2-2; the D gene is possibly TRBD1 (6 bases). CDR3 length: 16 amino acids. CDR1 is SGHDT, CDR2 YYEEEE, per germline. The V end was cut by 4 bases, the J end by 0 bases, with 13 bases between. The CDR3 spells CASSTQGRSNTGELFF. The CDR3 nucleotides read TGTGCCAGCAGCACGCAGGGGCGTTCGAACACCGGGGAGCTGTTTTTT.

V and J are TRBV2 and TRBJ2-3, with 9 bases that match TRBD2. The CDR3 length is 16 residues. V lost 2 bases to trimming and J lost 7 bases; unmatched junction nucleotides: 10. The germline V gene has CDR1 SNHLY and CDR2 FYNNEI. The CDR3 DNA follows: TGTGCCAGCAGTGAATTGGCGGGAGGGCCCTCAAATACGCAGTATTTT. This encodes CASSELAGGPSNTQYF. Variable domain in full (rest from reference TRBV2 and TRBJ2-3): EPEVTQTPSHQVTQMGQEVILRCVPISNHLYFYWYRQILGQKVEFLVSFYNNEISEKSEIFDDQFSVERPDGSNFTLKIRSTKLEDSAMYFCASSELAGGPSNTQYFGPGTRLTVL.

This clone was counted a few times. This chain joins TRBV28 and TRBJ2-5, with 12 bases that match TRBD2. J was trimmed by 6 bases and V by 1 base; bases with no gene match: 3. This CDR3 has 15 residues. Germline loops: CDR1 MDHEN, CDR2 SYDVKM. The CDR3 DNA is TGTGCCAGCAGTTTATATCTAGCGGGGGGGAAGACCCAGTACTTC. Amino acids: CASSLYLAGGKTQYF.

Only a few counts were recorded for this clone. Additional DNA sequences in this sample encode the identical CDR3. V is TRBV7-6 and J is TRBJ1-4; TRBD1 matches at 9 bases. The CDR3 runs 22 residues. CDR1 is SGHVS, CDR2 FNYEAQ, per germline. V trimming: 3 bases; J trimming: 0 bases; junction bases outside the gene matches: 20. The CDR3 DNA is TGTGCCAGCAGCTTCGACCAGGGGCCCCGGGACAGGGAAGTTTCAACTAATGAAAAACTGTTTTTT. It yields the protein CASSFDQGPRDREVSTNEKLFF.